The 23 T cell receptor beta chains below were found in one sample sequenced in a study of T cell responses to AZD1222 COVID-19 vaccine. Some clones are missing from TCRdb's copy, which holds only in-frame ones; the method was immunoSEQ multiplex PCR. The sample carries 150,000 to 200,000 clones, roughly nine tenths recorded once. Material: peripheral blood, obtained on day 0 of AZD1222 vaccination. The receptors come from an adult in good health.

This clone was counted a single time. The CDR3 loop reads CASRGAGFRYTQYF. The CDR3 DNA follows: TGTGCCAGCAGAGGGGCCGGATTCAGGTATACGCAGTATTTT. The chain joins TRBV3-1 (or the pseudogene TRBV3-2) to TRBJ2-3, with D possibly TRBD1 on 5 matching bases. Germline assignment: CDR1 LGHDT and CDR2 YNNKEL (reference sequence). V was trimmed by 6 bases and J by 7 bases, leaving 17 bases between them. This CDR3 spans 14 amino acids.

The chain is built from TRBV7-9 and TRBJ1-1; D gene uncertain. This CDR3 contains 15 residues. The V end lost 1 base, the J end lost 0 bases, and 9 bases lay between the germline ends. Per the germline V gene, CDR1 is SEHNR and CDR2 is FQNEAQ (reference sequence). The CDR3 DNA follows: TGTGCCAGCAGCTTAGATGGGCAGATGAACACTGAAGCTTTCTTT. It specifies CASSLDGQMNTEAFF.

The CDR3 region is CASSEVRATDTQYF. CDR3 nucleotides: TGTGCCAGCAGTGAAGTCAGGGCCACAGATACGCAGTATTTT. The chain has TRBV6-1 and TRBJ2-3, with TRBD1 as a possible D gene (5 bases). The CDR3 is made up of 14 amino acids. The germline V and J ends were trimmed by 1 base and 2 bases, with 7 bases remaining between them. CDR1 MNHNS and CDR2 SASEGT come from the germline V gene.

The chain combines TRBV6-4 with TRBJ2-1, with 9 bases fitting TRBD2. J gave up 10 bases and V 0 bases, and 7 bases lay outside the gene matches. The CDR3 is made up of 15 amino acids. Per germline, CDR1 MRHNA and CDR2 SNTAGT. The CDR3 coding sequence is TGTGCCAGCAGTGACTCGGGGATGAGCGGGAGGGAGCAGTTCTTC. Protein sequence: CASSDSGMSGREQFF.

This clone was detected only once. The rearrangement uses TRBV15 and TRBJ1-3, with TRBD1 matching over 10 bases. J gave up 4 bases and V 4 bases, and 1 base lay outside the gene matches. CDR1 and CDR2 from the germline V gene are LNHNV and YYDKDF (reference sequence). This CDR3 spans 14 amino acids. The CDR3 region is CATSKGQGGNTIYF. Written as DNA, the CDR3 is TGTGCCACCAGCAAGGGACAGGGGGGAAACACCATATATTTT.

V gene TRBV9 combines with J gene TRBJ1-5; possibly TRBD1 for D (5 bases). V was shortened by 0 bases and J by 7 bases, with 14 bases between the two germline ends. The germline V gene encodes CDR1 SGDLS and CDR2 YYNGEE. The CDR3 loop spans 15 amino acids. CDR3 bases: TGTGCCAGCAGCGTAGATGGGGGGTATGGGCAGCCCCAGCATTTT. Protein: CASSVDGGYGQPQHF.

The gene calls are TRBV29-1 and TRBJ2-3, with TRBD2 identical over 7 bases. V lost 6 bases to trimming and J lost 0 bases; unmatched junction nucleotides: 9. Germline CDR1 and CDR2: SQVTM and ANQGSEA. The CDR3 is 15 amino acids. CDR3 sequence reads: CSVFRLADSTDTQYF. The CDR3 DNA follows: TGCAGCGTCTTTCGACTAGCAGATAGCACAGATACGCAGTATTTT.

This chain uses TRBV6-1 with TRBJ1-5; D is ambiguous. This CDR3 spans 15 amino acids. The germline V gene encodes CDR1 MNHNS and CDR2 SASEGT. Deletions cut 1 base from V and 0 bases from J, with 7 bases between. The CDR3 protein is CASSEGRTSNQPQHF. CDR3 sequence (DNA): TGTGCCAGCAGTGAAGGGCGTACTAGCAATCAGCCCCAGCATTTT.

This chain joins TRBV11-2 and TRBJ2-3; TRBD1 matches 9 bases. Unmatched junction bases numbered 5, after V lost 1 base and J lost 6 bases. Germline values: CDR1 SGHAT, CDR2 FQNNGV. The CDR3 runs to 15 residues. The CDR3 region is CASSLGDRARDTQYF. In DNA, the CDR3 is TGTGCCAGCAGCTTAGGGGACAGGGCGAGGGATACGCAGTATTTT.

The chain carries TRBV5-1 and TRBJ1-1; D perhaps matches TRBD1 (6 bases). The germline CDR1 and CDR2 sequences are SGHRS and YFSETQ. The V end lost 0 bases, the J end lost 1 base, and 10 bases lay between the germline ends. The CDR3 runs to 15 residues. The CDR3 spells CASSLGQGSNTEAFF. Here the CDR3 DNA reads TGCGCCAGCAGCTTGGGGCAGGGGTCGAACACTGAAGCTTTCTTT.

V and J are TRBV5-1 and TRBJ2-7; 13 bases align to TRBD2. V lost 4 bases, J lost 3 bases, and 13 bases stayed unmatched. Per germline, CDR1 SGHRS and CDR2 YFSETQ. The CDR3 totals 18 residues. The CDR3 is CASSPYKGLAGSSYEQYF. In nucleotides, the CDR3 is TGCGCCAGCAGCCCATATAAGGGACTAGCGGGAAGTAGCTACGAGCAGTACTTC.

This chain links TRBV7-6 with TRBJ1-2; 7 nucleotides line up with TRBD1. J gave up 6 bases and V 2 bases, and 6 bases lay outside the gene matches. The CDR3 loop spans 14 amino acids. From germline, CDR1 is SGHVS and CDR2 FNYEAQ. The CDR3 loop is CASSLFGQGDGYTF. The DNA of the CDR3 is TGTGCCAGCAGCTTATTTGGCCAGGGGGATGGCTACACCTTC.

The chain links TRBV27 to TRBJ2-3, with 12 bases that match TRBD2. Germline CDR1 and CDR2: MNHEY and SMNVEV (reference sequence). Losses at the gene ends were 7 bases for V and 4 bases for J; bases not matched to a gene: 6. This CDR3 spans 15 amino acids. CDR3: CASKPGTSGPDTQYF. The DNA for the CDR3 is TGTGCCAGCAAGCCTGGGACTAGCGGGCCAGATACGCAGTATTTT.

The V and J genes are TRBV19 and TRBJ1-2; no clear D gene. Looked up from germline, CDR1 is LNHDA and CDR2 is SQIVND (reference sequence). CDR3 size: 13 residues. V was cut by 6 bases and J by 1 base, with 9 bases left in between. The CDR3 DNA is TGTGCCAGTAGCCCCGGGTTTAACTATGGCTACACCTTC. It encodes CASSPGFNYGYTF.

The chain uses TRBV2 and TRBJ1-3; D might be TRBD1 (5 bases). The V end was cut by 2 bases, the J end by 3 bases, with 11 bases between. Germline CDR1 reads SNHLY; CDR2 reads FYNNEI. This CDR3 is 15 amino acids long. In DNA, the CDR3 is TGTGCCAGCAGTGAAACTTTCAGGGATGGAAACACCATATATTTT. Encoded protein: CASSETFRDGNTIYF.

The chain joins TRBV5-4 to TRBJ2-1, with 8 nucleotides matching TRBD2. This CDR3 has 17 residues. Germline CDR1 reads SGHNT; CDR2 reads YYREEE (reference sequence). V dropped 4 bases and J dropped 4; count of bases not matched to a gene: 13. This chain's CDR3 is CASSAAKSSGTYNEQFF. The DNA for the CDR3 is TGTGCCAGCAGCGCCGCAAAGAGTAGCGGGACTTACAATGAGCAGTTCTTC. The complete variable domain, with remaining parts taken from reference TRBV5-4 and TRBJ2-1, reads ETGVTQSPTHLIKTRGQQVTLRCSSQSGHNTVSWYQQALGQGPQFIFQYYREEENGRGNFPPRFSGLQFPNYSSELNVNALELDDSALYLCASSAAKSSGTYNEQFFGPGTRLTVL.

The chain links TRBV7-9 to TRBJ2-2; D perhaps matches TRBD1 (5 bases). From germline, CDR1 is SEHNR and CDR2 FQNEAQ (reference sequence). V lost 5 bases to trimming and J lost 0 bases, with 10 bases between them. The CDR3 is made up of 15 amino acids. The CDR3 protein is CASSETTANTGELFF. The CDR3 DNA sequence: TGTGCCAGCAGCGAGACGACAGCGAACACCGGGGAGCTGTTTTTT.

The rearrangement links TRBV13 to TRBJ1-2; weak D call: TRBD1 (6 bases). Germline loops: CDR1 PRHDT, CDR2 FYEKMQ (reference sequence). The CDR3 is made up of 15 amino acids. Deletions cut 5 bases from V and 0 bases from J, with 13 bases between. CDR3 region: CASSLWTDSNYGYTF. The DNA for the CDR3 is TGTGCCAGCAGCCTTTGGACAGACTCTAACTATGGCTACACCTTC.

The chain uses TRBV10-1 and TRBJ2-1; D assignment may be TRBD1 or TRBD2 (5 bases each). CDR3 length: 14 amino acids. The germline CDR1 and CDR2 sequences are WNHNN and SYGVQD (reference sequence). Trimming shortened V by 5 bases and J by 3 bases, and 11 bases separated the two germline ends. CDR3 coding DNA: TGCGCCAGCAGTAACACTGGGGGCTACAATGAGCAGTTCTTC. It codes for CASSNTGGYNEQFF.

The gene calls are TRBV5-1 and TRBJ1-4, with 12 bases aligning to TRBD1. The junction had 6 bases not matched to a gene; V was cut back by 0 bases and J by 3 bases. CDR3 length: 18 residues. From germline, CDR1 is SGHRS and CDR2 YFSETQ. CDR3 sequence: CASSLERDRGRPNEKLFF. The CDR3 DNA follows: TGCGCCAGCAGCTTGGAACGGGACAGGGGGCGGCCTAATGAAAAACTGTTTTTT.

CDR3 amino acids: CATSSRPTSGTNEQFF. The CDR3 DNA reads as TGTGCCACCAGCAGCAGACCGACTAGCGGGACGAATGAGCAGTTCTTC. This sequence joins TRBV15 and TRBJ2-1, with 11 positions matching TRBD2. V lost 3 bases to trimming and J lost 7 bases; unmatched junction nucleotides: 8. The germline CDR1 and CDR2 sequences are LNHNV and YYDKDF (reference sequence). The CDR3 runs to 16 residues.

Only a few counts were recorded for this clone. The chain recombines TRBV18 with TRBJ2-5, with 15 bases aligning to TRBD2. V lost 0 bases and J lost 5; bases outside the gene matches: 4. The CDR3 runs 17 residues. Germline values: CDR1 KGHSH, CDR2 LQKENI. CDR3 DNA: TGTGCCAGCTCACCACCCGGACTAGCGGGAGGGGAGGAGACCCAGTACTTC. Amino acid sequence: CASSPPGLAGGEETQYF.

V gene TRBV10-3 combines with J gene TRBJ1-6; 7 bases map to TRBD1. The V gene's germline CDR1 is ENHRY and CDR2 SYGVKD. The CDR3 has 16 residues. The V segment lost 2 bases and the J segment 7 bases; nucleotides outside the gene matches: 8. CDR3 bases: TGTGCCATCAGTGAGGAGGGGGCGCCCCGGAATTCACCCCTCCACTTT. It yields the protein CAISEEGAPRNSPLHF.